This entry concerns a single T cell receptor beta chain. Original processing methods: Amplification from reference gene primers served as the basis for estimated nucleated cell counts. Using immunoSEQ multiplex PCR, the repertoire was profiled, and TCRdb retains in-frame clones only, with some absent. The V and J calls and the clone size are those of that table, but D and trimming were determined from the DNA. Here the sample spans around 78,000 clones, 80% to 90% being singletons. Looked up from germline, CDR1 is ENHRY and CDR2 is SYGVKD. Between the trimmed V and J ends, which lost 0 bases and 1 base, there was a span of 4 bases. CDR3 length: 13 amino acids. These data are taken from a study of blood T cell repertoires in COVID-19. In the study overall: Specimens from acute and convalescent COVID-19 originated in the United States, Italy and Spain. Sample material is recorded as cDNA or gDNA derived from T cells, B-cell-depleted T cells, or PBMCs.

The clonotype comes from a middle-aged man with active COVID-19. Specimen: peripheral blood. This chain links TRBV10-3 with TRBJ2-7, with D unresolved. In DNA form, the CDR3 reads TGTGCCATCAGTGAGTCGTCATCCTACGAGCAGTACTTC. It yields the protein CAISESSSYEQYF.